This TCR beta chain is drawn from a study of cytomegalovirus exposure and HLA in healthy donors. General study results and limits: In most subjects, TCR beta sequences reportedly gave accurate predictions of HLA-A and HLA-B alleles. Most TCR beta V segments were productive about 90% or about 30% of the time in an earlier analysis. Among donors in an Asian-associated ancestry cluster, a later analysis reportedly found fewer N-insertions than the roughly 730-donor mean.

Germline CDR1 SGHTS, CDR2 YDEGEE. CDR3 length: 16 amino acids. Germline trimming cut 3 bases from V and 6 bases from J; bases unmatched to any gene: 12. As to this clone: Antigen unknown.

PCR amplification relied on 60 Vbeta primers (plus 13 Jbeta primers). Data came from immunoSEQ multiplex PCR; TCRdb stores just in-frame clones and leaves some out. The table records 150,000 to 200,000 clones, approximately 80% of them present only once. The chain links TRBV5-8 to TRBJ1-5; 7 bases match TRBD1. Sequenced material: PBMCs. The sequence was obtained from a woman younger than 45 in good health and CMV-seropositive. The CDR3 region has the DNA TGTGCCAGCAGCTCGATAAGACAGGGACTCAGTCAGCCCCAGCATTTT. Its translation: CASSSIRQGLSQPQHF.